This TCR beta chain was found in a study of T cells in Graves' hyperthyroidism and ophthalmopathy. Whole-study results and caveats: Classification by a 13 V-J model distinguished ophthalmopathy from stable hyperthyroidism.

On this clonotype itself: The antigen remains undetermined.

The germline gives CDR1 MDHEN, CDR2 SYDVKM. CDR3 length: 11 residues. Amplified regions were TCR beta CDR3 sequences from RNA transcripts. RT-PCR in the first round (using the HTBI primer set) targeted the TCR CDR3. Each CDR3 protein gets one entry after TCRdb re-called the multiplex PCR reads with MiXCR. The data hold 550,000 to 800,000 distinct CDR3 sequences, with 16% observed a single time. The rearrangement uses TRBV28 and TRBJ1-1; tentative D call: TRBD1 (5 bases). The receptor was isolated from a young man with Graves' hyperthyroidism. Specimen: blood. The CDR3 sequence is CSSGVSTEAFF. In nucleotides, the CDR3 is TGTTCCTCGGGGGTGAGCACTGAAGCTTTCTTT.